The entry that follows covers one TCR beta chain sequence. The data were obtained in a study of blood T cell repertoires in COVID-19. Across the whole study: The cDNA or gDNA used as material had been derived from T cells, B-cell-depleted T cells, or PBMCs.

Source study methods: Amplified reference gene primers provided the basis for estimating nucleated cell counts. The repertoire was sequenced with immunoSEQ multiplex PCR; TCRdb's copy has only in-frame clones and lacks some. Clone size and V and J calls were adopted from that table, with D and trimming inferred from the DNA. The sample holds 150,000 or so clones, around 81% seen once. V shed 5 bases and J 8 bases; nucleotides not matched to a gene: 14. Per the germline V gene, CDR1 is SGHDT and CDR2 is YYEEEE. This CDR3 has 15 residues. The chain carries TRBV5-6 and TRBJ1-1, with 8 bases that match TRBD1. The TCR was taken from a man between 60 and 75 years old with active or convalescent COVID-19. Sequencing used peripheral blood. CDR3 nucleotides: TGTGCCAGCAGAAGTAGGACAGGGTGGAACTCCGAAGCTTTCTTT. It encodes CASRSRTGWNSEAFF.